A selection of T cell receptor beta chains follows, all from one sample in a study of T-cell memory formation after mild COVID-19. TCRdb reprocessed the 5' RACE reads with MiXCR, giving one entry per CDR3 protein. The sample holds 250,000 to 350,000 distinct CDR3 sequences, about 16% seen once. The sample was PBMCs or a T cell subset sorted from them (not recorded which). These receptors were obtained from a man between 18 and 35 years old who had mild COVID-19 (a few samples of this study predate the infection). Cell type and time point are not known. CDR3s leave out the opening cysteine and the closing phenylalanine or tryptophan. Each record gives: clone size, CDR3 length, V gene, J gene, CDR3 protein. Only some rows state a clone size, as once, few, many or a class for expanded clones.

abundance: -
len: 12
v_gene: TRBV18
j_gene: TRBJ2-2
CDR3aa: ASSPGSNTGELF

abundance: few
len: 13
v_gene: TRBV6-2/TRBV6-3
j_gene: TRBJ2-4
CDR3aa: ASSSLWDGLNIQY

abundance: few
len: 14
v_gene: TRBV20-1
j_gene: TRBJ1-1
CDR3aa: SASRPGGHANTEAF

abundance: -
len: 12
v_gene: TRBV7-8
j_gene: TRBJ2-1
CDR3aa: ASSEGLYTDEQF

abundance: many
len: 14
v_gene: TRBV4-1
j_gene: TRBJ1-6
CDR3aa: ASSPIGRGTNSPLH

abundance: few
len: 11
v_gene: TRBV25-1
j_gene: TRBJ2-3
CDR3aa: ASSDPPGDTQY

abundance: -
len: 10
v_gene: TRBV11-2
j_gene: TRBJ2-7
CDR3aa: ASSFPGREQY

abundance: many
len: 15
v_gene: TRBV12-3/TRBV12-4
j_gene: TRBJ2-3
CDR3aa: ASSLALGQGATDTQY

abundance: -
len: 11
v_gene: TRBV7-3
j_gene: TRBJ1-1
CDR3aa: ASSLQSNTEAF

abundance: -
len: 16
v_gene: TRBV7-2
j_gene: TRBJ2-1
CDR3aa: ASSLGGPGKRKWNEQF

abundance: -
len: 13
v_gene: TRBV3-1
j_gene: TRBJ1-6
CDR3aa: ASSQVEGRNSPLH

abundance: -
len: 10
v_gene: TRBV10-3
j_gene: TRBJ1-1
CDR3aa: AISENRGEAF

abundance: once
len: 12
v_gene: TRBV24-1
j_gene: TRBJ2-1
CDR3aa: ATVDEYEYNEQF

abundance: -
len: 13
v_gene: TRBV4-3
j_gene: TRBJ2-7
CDR3aa: ASSQGAASAYEQY

abundance: few
len: 17
v_gene: TRBV7-3
j_gene: TRBJ2-5
CDR3aa: ASSSLGPGYSGGEETQY

abundance: -
len: 13
v_gene: TRBV6-5
j_gene: TRBJ2-2
CDR3aa: ASSWGGANTGELF

abundance: -
len: 13
v_gene: TRBV7-6
j_gene: TRBJ1-4
CDR3aa: ASSQEAGANEKLF

abundance: many
len: 13
v_gene: TRBV7-2
j_gene: TRBJ2-7
CDR3aa: ASSLTGTGPYEQY

abundance: -
len: 14
v_gene: TRBV4-1
j_gene: TRBJ2-3
CDR3aa: ASSQGFSSSTDTQY

abundance: -
len: 10
v_gene: TRBV5-1
j_gene: TRBJ1-6
CDR3aa: ASSLPGSPLH

abundance: -
len: 16
v_gene: TRBV10-3
j_gene: TRBJ2-3
CDR3aa: ATYGNRGAGETIDTQY

abundance: few
len: 13
v_gene: TRBV7-9
j_gene: TRBJ1-2
CDR3aa: ASSLPGQGNYGYT

abundance: few
len: 10
v_gene: TRBV6-5
j_gene: TRBJ2-1
CDR3aa: ASTSEGGEQF

abundance: few
len: 14
v_gene: TRBV9
j_gene: TRBJ2-4
CDR3aa: ASSVGLAGGLNIQY

abundance: -
len: 12
v_gene: TRBV5-5
j_gene: TRBJ1-1
CDR3aa: ASSSQTGLAEAF

abundance: -
len: 12
v_gene: TRBV7-2
j_gene: TRBJ2-1
CDR3aa: ASTGQGAGNEQF

abundance: few
len: 13
v_gene: TRBV27
j_gene: TRBJ2-5
CDR3aa: ASSLVGGRQETQY

abundance: -
len: 15
v_gene: TRBV3-1
j_gene: TRBJ2-5
CDR3aa: ASNAGFSGGVQETQY

abundance: -
len: 8
v_gene: TRBV12-3/TRBV12-4
j_gene: TRBJ2-1
CDR3aa: ARRGGQGF